Listed below are T cell receptor beta chains from one sample, sequenced in a study of neurological immune-mediated disorders. TCRdb used MiXCR to reprocess the 5' RACE reads, holding one entry per CDR3 protein. Of roughly 74,000 distinct CDR3 sequences listed, roughly 5% are singletons. Sequenced input: PBMCs. Every receptor here comes from a man aged 18 to 29 with multiple sclerosis. The CDR3 runs from the conserved cysteine through the conserved F or W. D genes are given only for firm matches.

D,V,J,CDR3
TRBD2,TRBV9,TRBJ2-3,CASSTSGGGDTQYF
NA,TRBV20-1,TRBJ1-6,CSASRDIGDSPLNF
TRBD1,TRBV9,TRBJ1-3,CASSATGGSGNTIYF
NA,TRBV19,TRBJ1-3,CATATGRVGNTIYF
TRBD1,TRBV12-3/TRBV12-4,TRBJ1-1,CASSFGQGNTEAFF
NA,TRBV7-2,TRBJ2-1,CASSLDTVYNEQFF
TRBD2,TRBV4-1,TRBJ2-1,CASSHPGLAGDLNEQFF
TRBD1,TRBV11-2,TRBJ2-7,CASSPVNRATGSSYEQYF
NA,TRBV28,TRBJ2-7,CASSSFRDGYEQYF
NA,TRBV15,TRBJ1-2,CATSRDRVDSGYTF
NA,TRBV3-1,TRBJ1-2,CASSQRTVNYGYTF
NA,TRBV5-5,TRBJ1-1,CASSRDGQLNTEAFF
TRBD1,TRBV20-1,TRBJ1-5,CSASRTGDQPQHF
NA,TRBV4-3,TRBJ2-1,CASSQETEHSYNEQFF
NA,TRBV6-1,TRBJ1-2,CASSEAWTPTYGYTF
TRBD1,TRBV19,TRBJ2-7,CASSMEPGGEQYF
TRBD2,TRBV20-1,TRBJ2-3,CSARDSLAGGPDTQYF
NA,TRBV7-2,TRBJ2-1,CASSYETGPLVF
NA,TRBV7-2,TRBJ1-2,CASSLGRSSYGYTF
NA,TRBV6-5,TRBJ2-7,CASSYSGRGTYEQYF
NA,TRBV12-3/TRBV12-4,TRBJ2-4,CASGQGVKRDIQYF
NA,TRBV7-3,TRBJ2-6,CASSRPPGHSGAKVLTF
TRBD1,TRBV29-1,TRBJ2-1,CSVEEEAQGARNEQFF
NA,TRBV7-8,TRBJ1-2,CASSPRVVYGYTF
NA,TRBV6-1,TRBJ2-7,CASSEPGPYEQYF
TRBD2,TRBV5-6,TRBJ2-1,CASGGLALLNSSYNEQFF
TRBD1,TRBV5-1,TRBJ1-1,CASSWGTGSTEAFF
TRBD2,TRBV20-1,TRBJ2-7,CSARGIRGGLYEQYF
NA,TRBV20-1,TRBJ2-7,CSARDHRLGYEQYF
TRBD1,TRBV7-3,TRBJ2-1,CASSAFQGDGNEQFF
TRBD2,TRBV20-1,TRBJ2-1,CSARDRAGGSYNEQFF
NA,TRBV24-1,TRBJ2-5,CATSFPGSPDQYF
TRBD1,TRBV5-1,TRBJ2-7,CASRTGTGSIYEQYF
NA,TRBV12-3/TRBV12-4,TRBJ2-6,CASSQSILYSSGANVLTF
NA,TRBV6-5,TRBJ1-1,CASSYSRPGVNTEAFF
TRBD2,TRBV28,TRBJ2-5,CASKSGTSGIWGETQYF
NA,TRBV29-1,TRBJ1-4,CSVEDIQEIF
NA,TRBV20-1,TRBJ2-2,CSARVPPGELFF
NA,TRBV5-6,TRBJ1-5,CASSFMGADQPQHF
NA,TRBV20-1,TRBJ2-3,CSARGVADTQYF
NA,TRBV10-3,TRBJ2-1,CAISESLGGNEQFF
NA,TRBV20-1,TRBJ1-6,CSKGREFDSPLNF
NA,TRBV11-2,TRBJ2-2,CASSRVRENTGELFF
TRBD1,TRBV15,TRBJ1-4,CATSRIMTGGNEKLFF
TRBD1,TRBV20-1,TRBJ1-1,CSAKGDRVMNTEAFF
NA,TRBV25-1,TRBJ1-2,CASSETGTTTNYGYTF
TRBD2,TRBV6-4,TRBJ2-7,CASSEVAGATYKQYF
NA,TRBV6-2/TRBV6-3,TRBJ2-7,CASTYYEQYF